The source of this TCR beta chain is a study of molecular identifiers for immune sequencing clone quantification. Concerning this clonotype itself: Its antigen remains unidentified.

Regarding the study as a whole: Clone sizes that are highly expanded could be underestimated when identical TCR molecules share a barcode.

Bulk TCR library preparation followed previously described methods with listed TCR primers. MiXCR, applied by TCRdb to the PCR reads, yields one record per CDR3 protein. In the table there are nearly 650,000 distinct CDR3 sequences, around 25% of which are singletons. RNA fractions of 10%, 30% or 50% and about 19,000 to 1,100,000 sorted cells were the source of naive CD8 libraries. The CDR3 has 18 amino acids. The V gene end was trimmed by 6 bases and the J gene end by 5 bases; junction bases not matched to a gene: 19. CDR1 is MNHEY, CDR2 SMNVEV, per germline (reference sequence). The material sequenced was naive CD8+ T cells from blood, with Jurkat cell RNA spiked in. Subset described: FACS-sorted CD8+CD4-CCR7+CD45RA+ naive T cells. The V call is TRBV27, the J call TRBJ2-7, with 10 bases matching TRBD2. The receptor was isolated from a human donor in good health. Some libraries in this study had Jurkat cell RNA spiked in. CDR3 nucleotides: TGTGCCAGCAGGAACCTCCTGGGGGCTAGCGGGAGTTTACACGAGCAGTACTTC. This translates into CASRNLLGASGSLHEQYF.